The following is a TCR beta chain sequence with its context. The Seattle site enrolled patients during active infection and followed them longitudinally. Per the original methods: Reference gene primers were amplified, and this amplification served to estimate nucleated cell counts. Method: immunoSEQ multiplex PCR; TCRdb's copy keeps in-frame clones and lacks some. From that table come the V and J calls and clone size; the DNA was used to work out D and trimming. The sample carries about 130,000 clones, more than 85% recorded once. Germline CDR1 and CDR2: SNHLY and FYNNEI. CDR3 size: 15 residues. J was trimmed by 0 bases and V by 3 bases; bases with no gene match: 4. This sample was included in a study of blood T cell repertoires in COVID-19. Study information: Both acute and convalescent COVID-19 samples were obtained from the United States, Italy and Spain. T cells, B-cell-depleted T cells, or PBMCs supplied cDNA or gDNA.

The V gene is TRBV2, the J gene TRBJ1-2, with 7 bases aligning to TRBD1. The specimen was peripheral blood. The clonotype was recovered from a man aged 55 to 70 with COVID-19, enrolled during active disease. The CDR3 spells CASSEAGGTNYGYTF. The CDR3 DNA reads TGTGCCAGCAGTGAGGCAGGGGGAACTAACTATGGCTACACCTTC.